The 20 T cell receptor beta chains below come from one sample, sequenced in a study of CD8 T cells in ankylosing spondylitis. TCRdb ran MiXCR on the 5' RACE reads and lists one entry per CDR3 protein. The repertoire holds 150,000 to 200,000 distinct CDR3 sequences, with 18% as singletons. The source material was blood, either unsorted or a sorted T cell fraction (not recorded which). These receptors were collected from a male donor aged 10-35 years with ankylosing spondylitis or in good health (not recorded which).

This chain joins TRBV20-1 and TRBJ2-7; no firm D call. The CDR3 consists of 14 residues. V was trimmed by 0 bases and J by 0 bases, leaving 9 bases between them. Germline loops: CDR1 DFQATT, CDR2 SNEGSKA (reference sequence). Here the CDR3 reads CSARETLNSYEQYF. As DNA, the CDR3 is TGCAGTGCTAGAGAGACACTAAACTCCTACGAGCAGTACTTC.

At least ten counts were recorded for this clonotype. The genes are TRBV15 and TRBJ2-5, with 7 positions matching TRBD1. Trimming cost V 5 bases and J 3 bases; bases outside gene matches: 12. The CDR3 loop spans 16 amino acids. The germline gives CDR1 LNHNV, CDR2 YYDKDF (reference sequence). CDR3 sequence (DNA): TGTGCCACCAGCGCGCCGACAGGGAATCACAAAGAGACCCAGTACTTC. Translation gives CATSAPTGNHKETQYF.

The chain joins TRBV29-1 to TRBJ2-1; 8 bases are a match to TRBD1. This CDR3 has 14 amino acids. Trimming at V came to 4 bases and at J to 6 bases, leaving 8 bases not matched to a gene. CDR1 is SQVTM and CDR2 is ANQGSEA in the germline V gene. CDR3 residues: CSVGDRQIVNEQFF. The CDR3 bases are TGCAGCGTTGGGGACAGGCAAATTGTCAATGAGCAGTTCTTC.

This clonotype was picked up many times. This chain links TRBV4-1 with TRBJ1-5; D ambiguous. V was cut by 0 bases and J by 7 bases, with 13 bases left in between. Germline V gene sequence: CDR1 MGHRA, CDR2 YSYEKL. The CDR3 loop spans 15 amino acids. Here the CDR3 DNA reads TGCGCCAGCAGCCAAGATGACGTCGCAGGCCAGCCCCAGCATTTT. Protein sequence: CASSQDDVAGQPQHF.

There are a few counts of this clonotype. The chain couples TRBV6-5 to TRBJ2-1, with 7 bases aligning to TRBD2. V gave up 6 bases and J gave up 2 bases; unmatched junction bases: 7. The CDR3 length is 15 residues. Germline V gives CDR1 MNHEY, CDR2 SVGAGI. The CDR3 bases are TGTGCCAGCAGAGCCAGTGGGGGGGCCTACAATGAGCAGTTCTTC. Amino acid sequence: CASRASGGAYNEQFF.

In its sample, this clonotype was seen many times. The rearrangement joins TRBV13 to TRBJ2-2; D possibly matches TRBD1 or TRBD2 (5 bases each). The CDR3 covers 16 residues. The V end lost 2 bases, the J end lost 0 bases, and 10 bases lay between the germline ends. The germline CDR1 and CDR2 sequences are PRHDT and FYEKMQ (reference sequence). DNA of the CDR3: TGTGCCAGCAGCTTAACCCCGGGACCGAACACCGGGGAGCTGTTTTTT. This encodes CASSLTPGPNTGELFF.

This clonotype was found many times. The V and J genes are TRBV7-6 and TRBJ2-3; TRBD2 matches at 12 bases. This CDR3 is built from 18 residues. Per the germline V gene, CDR1 is SGHVS and CDR2 is FNYEAQ. The ends lost 5 bases at V and 6 bases at J; junction bases unmatched: 15. CDR3 amino acids: CASSKTSGSAFSPDTQYF. The DNA for the CDR3 is TGTGCCAGCAGCAAGACTAGCGGGAGCGCGTTCAGCCCGGATACGCAGTATTTT.

The table lists this clonotype with many counts. V gene TRBV7-2 combines with J gene TRBJ2-1; D possibly corresponds to TRBD2 (6 bases). V shed 3 bases and J shed 7 bases, with 13 bases lying between them. The CDR3 contains 14 residues. Germline loops: CDR1 SGHTA, CDR2 FQGNSA. In DNA, the CDR3 is TGTGCCAGCAGCTTTCATGCGGGGAATAATGAGCAGTTCTTC. Translated: CASSFHAGNNEQFF.

This clonotype was seen a few times. This sequence joins TRBV25-1 and TRBJ2-1, with no clear D. Germline CDR1 MGHDK, CDR2 SYGVNS. With 3 bases removed from V and 10 bases from J, the gap between germline ends came to 16 bases. The CDR3 runs to 14 residues. CDR3 bases: TGTGCCAGCAGTGATACGGGCCGCGTGGCCGAGCAGTTCTTC. Protein sequence: CASSDTGRVAEQFF.

This clonotype was detected many times. The J gene is TRBJ2-3, the V gene TRBV11-2, with 12 positions matching TRBD2. With 4 bases clipped from V and 6 bases from J, the junction kept 8 bases outside the gene matches. The germline V gene has CDR1 SGHAT and CDR2 FQNNGV. CDR3 length equals 16 residues. The CDR3 spells CASSSWTSGIMDTQYF. In DNA, the CDR3 is TGTGCCAGCAGCTCTTGGACTAGCGGGATTATGGATACGCAGTATTTT.

This clonotype was seen many times. The V call is TRBV24-1, the J call TRBJ2-3; D not resolved. CDR3 size: 12 residues. Germline CDR1 KGHDR, CDR2 SFDVKD. With 6 bases removed from V and 9 bases from J, the gap between germline ends came to 12 bases. CDR3 sequence reads: CATSFDKFTQYF. The CDR3 DNA is TGTGCCACCAGTTTCGACAAGTTCACGCAGTATTTT.

The genes are TRBV29-1 and TRBJ2-3; 10 nucleotides match TRBD1. The length of the CDR3 is 14 residues. Germline V gives CDR1 SQVTM, CDR2 ANQGSEA. V trimming: 7 bases; J trimming: 6 bases; junction bases outside the gene matches: 10. CDR3 sequence reads: CSESPGTGVDTQYF. The CDR3 nucleotides are TGCAGCGAGAGTCCCGGGACAGGGGTTGATACGCAGTATTTT.

The sample holds many counts of this clonotype. This sequence joins TRBV12-3 or TRBV12-4 and TRBJ2-3; possible D gene TRBD2, 6 bases. Trimming shortened V by 6 bases and J by 3 bases, and 19 bases separated the two germline ends. This CDR3 contains 16 residues. The CDR3 loop reads CASSPRAGLGTDTQYF. The DNA for the CDR3 is TGTGCCAGCAGCCCCCGGGCGGGATTGGGGACAGATACGCAGTATTTT.

The table lists this clonotype with many counts. The chain joins TRBV5-6 to TRBJ2-1; TRBD1 agrees at 7 bases. The CDR3 extends over 15 amino acids. With 3 bases clipped from V and 0 bases from J, the junction kept 3 bases outside the gene matches. From germline, CDR1 is SGHDT and CDR2 YYEEEE. The CDR3 coding sequence is TGTGCCAGCAGCTGGGACAGAAGCTCCTACAATGAGCAGTTCTTC. As protein: CASSWDRSSYNEQFF.

This clonotype was seen more than once but under ten times. This chain uses TRBV6-4 with TRBJ2-1, with 12 bases identical to TRBD2. V trimming: 6 bases; J trimming: 7 bases; junction bases outside the gene matches: 13. This CDR3 has 17 residues. The germline V gene has CDR1 MRHNA and CDR2 SNTAGT. CDR3 DNA: TGTGCCAGCAGACAACTAGCGGGAGGTCCCCCGGAGAATGAGCAGTTCTTC. It yields the protein CASRQLAGGPPENEQFF.

In the case of this clonotype: In this CDR3 the conserved last residue, phenylalanine or tryptophan, is missing, so a read error is likely. The rearrangement links TRBV27 to TRBJ2-2; D not resolved. V lost 3 bases, J lost 4 bases, and 9 bases lay in between. Germline V CDR1 and CDR2: MNHEY, SMNVEV (reference sequence). The CDR3 runs to 14 residues. CDR3 coding DNA: TGTGCCAGCAGTTTCTTTTACAGCACCGGGGAGCTGTTTTGT. Residues: CASSFFYSTGELFC.

This clonotype was seen repeatedly, ten times or more. J is TRBJ2-2 and V is TRBV7-9; unclear D gene. This CDR3 is 9 amino acids long. Trimming removed 4 bases from V and 11 bases from J, with 2 bases in between. Germline lookup yields CDR1 SEHNR and CDR2 FQNEAQ (reference sequence). DNA of the CDR3: TGTGCCAGCAGCTCTGAGCTGTTTTTT. Translating it yields CASSSELFF.

This clonotype has at least ten counts. This sequence joins TRBV5-5 and TRBJ1-4, with D uncertain. Germline values: CDR1 SGHKS, CDR2 YYEKEE (reference sequence). Trimming shortened V by 2 bases and J by 1 base, and 9 bases separated the two germline ends. The CDR3 length is 15 residues. CDR3 loop: CASSLSSVTNEKLFF. The CDR3 DNA follows: TGTGCCAGCAGCTTAAGCTCGGTAACTAATGAAAAACTGTTTTTT.

This clonotype was seen many times. The rearrangement joins TRBV29-1 to TRBJ2-5; D is undetermined. The CDR3 extends over 12 amino acids. The V gene lost 4 bases and the J gene lost 5 bases, with 11 bases spanning the gap. Germline CDR1 and CDR2: SQVTM and ANQGSEA. As DNA, the CDR3 is TGCAGCGTTGTCCTCATTTGGGAGACCCAGTACTTC. As protein: CSVVLIWETQYF.

This clonotype was recorded at least ten times. The gene calls are TRBV16 and TRBJ2-5; either TRBD1 or TRBD2 may fit D (5 bases each). Germline V gene lookup returns CDR1 KGHSY and CDR2 FQNENV. This CDR3 is 11 amino acids long. V lost 3 bases and J lost 6, with 5 bases in between. CDR3 protein: CASSQGQTQYF. As DNA, the CDR3 is TGTGCCAGCAGCCAGGGACAGACCCAGTACTTC.